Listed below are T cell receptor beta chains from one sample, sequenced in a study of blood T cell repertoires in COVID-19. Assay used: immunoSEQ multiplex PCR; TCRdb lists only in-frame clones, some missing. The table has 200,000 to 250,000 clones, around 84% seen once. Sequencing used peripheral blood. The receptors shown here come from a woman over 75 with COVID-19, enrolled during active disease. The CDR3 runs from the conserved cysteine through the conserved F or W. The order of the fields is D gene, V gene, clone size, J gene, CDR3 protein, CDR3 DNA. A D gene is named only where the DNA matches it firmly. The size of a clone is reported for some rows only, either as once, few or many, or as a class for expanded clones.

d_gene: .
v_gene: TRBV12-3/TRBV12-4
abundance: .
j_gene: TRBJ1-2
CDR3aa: CASSPGRVGYTF
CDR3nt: TGTGCCAGCAGCCCTGGGAGGGTTGGCTACACCTTC

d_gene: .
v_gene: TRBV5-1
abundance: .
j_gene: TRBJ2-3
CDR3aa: CASSPPADTQYF
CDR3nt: TGCGCCAGCAGCCCCCCGGCAGATACGCAGTATTTT

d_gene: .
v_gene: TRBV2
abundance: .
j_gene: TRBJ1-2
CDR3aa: CASRNTGNYGYTF
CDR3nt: TGTGCCAGCAGGAACACAGGGAACTATGGCTACACCTTC

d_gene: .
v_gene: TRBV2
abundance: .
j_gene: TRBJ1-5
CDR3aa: CASSGGSDQPQHF
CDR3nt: TGTGCCAGCAGTGGGGGCTCGGACCAGCCCCAGCATTTT

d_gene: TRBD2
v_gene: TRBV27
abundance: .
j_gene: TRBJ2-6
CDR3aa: CASSSSGGAAGANVLTF
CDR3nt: TGTGCCAGCAGTTCTAGCGGGGGGGCCGCTGGGGCCAACGTCCTGACTTTC

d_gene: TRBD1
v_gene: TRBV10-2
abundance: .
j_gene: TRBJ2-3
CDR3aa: CASSPGQGPDTQYF
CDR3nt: TGCGCCAGCAGCCCGGGACAGGGCCCAGATACGCAGTATTTT

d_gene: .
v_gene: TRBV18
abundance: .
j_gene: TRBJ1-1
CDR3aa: CASSPSSAATEAFF
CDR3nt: TGTGCCAGCTCACCGTCCAGTGCGGCCACTGAAGCTTTCTTT

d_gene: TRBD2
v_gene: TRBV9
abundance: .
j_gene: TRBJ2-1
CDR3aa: CASSVGGGEYNEQFF
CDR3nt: TGTGCCAGCAGCGTTGGCGGGGGGGAATACAATGAGCAGTTCTTC

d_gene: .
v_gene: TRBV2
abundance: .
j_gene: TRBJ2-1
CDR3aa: CATGGGGSYNEQFF
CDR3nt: TGTGCCACCGGGGGCGGGGGCTCCTACAATGAGCAGTTCTTC

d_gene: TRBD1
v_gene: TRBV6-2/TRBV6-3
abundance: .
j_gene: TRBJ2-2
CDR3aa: CASTPPQGDTGELFF
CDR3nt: TGTGCCAGCACCCCACCTCAGGGGGATACCGGGGAGCTGTTTTTT

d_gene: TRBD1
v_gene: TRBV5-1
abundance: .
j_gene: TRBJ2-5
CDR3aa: CASSSTGSKETQYF
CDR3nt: TGCGCCAGCAGCTCGACAGGGAGTAAAGAGACCCAGTACTTC

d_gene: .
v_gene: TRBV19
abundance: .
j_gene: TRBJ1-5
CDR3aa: CASSGTTPNQPQHF
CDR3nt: TGTGCCAGTAGTGGGACAACTCCAAATCAGCCCCAGCATTTT

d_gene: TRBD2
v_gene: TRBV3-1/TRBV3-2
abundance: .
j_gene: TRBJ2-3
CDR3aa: CASSQTSGGADTQYF
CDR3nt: TGTGCCAGCAGCCAAACTAGCGGGGGGGCAGATACGCAGTATTTT

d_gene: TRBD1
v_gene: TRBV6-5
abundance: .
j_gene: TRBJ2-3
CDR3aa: CASSRSGGTQYF
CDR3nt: TGTGCCAGCAGTAGATCAGGGGGAACGCAGTATTTT

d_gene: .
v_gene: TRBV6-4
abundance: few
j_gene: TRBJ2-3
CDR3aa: CASSDTSTDTQYF
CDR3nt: TGTGCCAGCAGTGATACTAGCACAGATACGCAGTATTTT

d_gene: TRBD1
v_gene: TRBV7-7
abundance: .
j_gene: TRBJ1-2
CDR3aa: CASSPLTGDYDGYTF
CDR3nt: TGTGCTAGCAGCCCTTTGACAGGGGATTACGATGGCTACACCTTC

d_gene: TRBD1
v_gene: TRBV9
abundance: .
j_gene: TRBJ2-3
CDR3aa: CASSLGQSDTQYF
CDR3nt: TGTGCCAGCAGCCTGGGACAGTCAGATACGCAGTATTTT

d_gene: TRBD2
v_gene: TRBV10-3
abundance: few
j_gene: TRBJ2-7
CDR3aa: CAISEVAQGGRIF
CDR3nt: TGTGCCATCAGTGAGGTTGCGCAGGGAGGGAGGATCTTC

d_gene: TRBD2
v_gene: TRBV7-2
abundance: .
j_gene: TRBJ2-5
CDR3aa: CASSKWGGETQYF
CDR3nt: TGTGCCAGCAGCAAGTGGGGGGGGGAGACCCAGTACTTC

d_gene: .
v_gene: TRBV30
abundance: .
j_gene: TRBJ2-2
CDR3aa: CACQTNTGELFF
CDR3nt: TGTGCCTGTCAGACAAACACCGGGGAGCTGTTTTTT

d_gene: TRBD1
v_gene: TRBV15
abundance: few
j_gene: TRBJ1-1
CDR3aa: CATSAQGEEYAEAFF
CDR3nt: TGTGCCACCAGCGCCCAGGGGGAGGAGTATGCTGAAGCTTTCTTT

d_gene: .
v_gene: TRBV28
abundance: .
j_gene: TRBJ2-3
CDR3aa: CASSLGPDQQTQYF
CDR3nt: TGTGCCAGCAGTTTAGGTCCTGATCAACAAACGCAGTATTTT

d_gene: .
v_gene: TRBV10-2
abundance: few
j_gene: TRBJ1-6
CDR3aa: CASSESRRGNSPLHF
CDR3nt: TGCGCCAGCAGTGAGTCGAGACGGGGAAATTCACCCCTCCACTTT

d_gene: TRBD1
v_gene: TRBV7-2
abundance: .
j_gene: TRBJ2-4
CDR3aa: CASSAGQGAQAAKNIQYF
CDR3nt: TGTGCCAGCAGCGCGGGACAGGGGGCGCAAGCAGCCAAAAACATTCAGTACTTC

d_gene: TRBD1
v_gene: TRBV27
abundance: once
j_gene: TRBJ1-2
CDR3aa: CASSRAGQGALNYGYTF
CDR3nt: TGTGCCAGCAGTAGAGCCGGACAGGGGGCTCTTAACTATGGCTACACCTTC

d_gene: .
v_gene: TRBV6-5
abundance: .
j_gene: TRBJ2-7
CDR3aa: CASSLGGVRYEQYF
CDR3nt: TGTGCCAGCTCACTAGGGGGAGTCCGATACGAGCAGTACTTC

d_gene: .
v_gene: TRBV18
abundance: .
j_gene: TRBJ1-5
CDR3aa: CASSPLRGRDQPQHF
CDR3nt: TGTGCCAGCTCACCACTCAGGGGTAGGGATCAGCCCCAGCATTTT

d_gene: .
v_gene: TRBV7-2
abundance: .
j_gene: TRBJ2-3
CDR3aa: CASSLGARWDTQYF
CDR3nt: TGTGCCAGCAGCTTAGGAGCTAGGTGGGATACGCAGTATTTT

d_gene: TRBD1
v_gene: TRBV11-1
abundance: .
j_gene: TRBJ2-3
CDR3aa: CASTQQGEASDTQYF
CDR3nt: TGTGCCAGCACTCAACAGGGGGAGGCGTCAGATACGCAGTATTTT